A single sample is the source of the 2 T cell receptor beta chains below, sequenced in a study of cytomegalovirus exposure and HLA in healthy donors. Profiling relied on immunoSEQ multiplex PCR, and the TCRdb table lists in-frame clones only, not all of them. The table shows about 130,000 clones, with around four fifths occurring only once. Sample: PBMCs. The receptors shown here come from a man aged 25 to 45 in good health and CMV-seropositive.

J is TRBJ1-5 and V is TRBV23-1; TRBD1 matches 7 bases. TRBV23-1 is an ORF, with its function uncertain. With V trimmed by 4 bases and J by 3 bases, 15 bases remained unmatched. This CDR3 is 18 amino acids long. CDR3 DNA sequence: TGCGCCAGCAGTCCTCTACCCTCCCGCAGGGGGATCAATCAGCCCCAGCATTTT. Residues: CASSPLPSRRGINQPQHF.

The chain joins TRBV7-2 to TRBJ2-1, with 8 bases matching TRBD2. CDR1 and CDR2 from the germline V gene are SGHTA and FQGNSA. CDR3 length: 13 residues. CDR3 amino acids: CAPTASGSSEQFF. The CDR3 region has the DNA TGTGCTCCTACCGCTAGCGGGTCATCTGAGCAGTTCTTC.